This passage covers 8 T cell receptor beta chains from one sample sequenced in a study of blood T cell repertoires in COVID-19. Data came from immunoSEQ multiplex PCR; TCRdb stores just in-frame clones and leaves some out. The table includes about 310,000 clones, roughly 84% detected once. The sample was peripheral blood. All receptors derive from a man over 45 with active or convalescent COVID-19.

Here the CDR3 reads CASSFGQASYEQYF. CDR3 DNA sequence: TGTGCCAGCAGCTTTGGGCAGGCCTCCTACGAGCAGTACTTC. V usage is TRBV5-4 and J usage is TRBJ2-7; no firm D call. The V and J ends lost 2 bases and 0 bases respectively, with 9 bases between them. The CDR3 has 14 residues. Germline V gene sequence: CDR1 SGHNT, CDR2 YYREEE (reference sequence).

The rearrangement uses TRBV3-1 (or the pseudogene TRBV3-2) and TRBJ2-7, with D perhaps matching TRBD2 (6 bases). Germline CDR1 reads LGHDT; CDR2 reads YNNKEL (reference sequence). The CDR3 is 18 residues long. The V end was cut by 0 bases, the J end by 2 bases, with 20 bases between. The CDR3 DNA reads TGTGCCAGCAGCCAAGATGGATCGACTAGGAATAAACCCTACGAGCAGTACTTC. Translating it yields CASSQDGSTRNKPYEQYF.

This rearrangement joins TRBV28 to TRBJ1-1, with a tentative D call TRBD1 (5 bases). The CDR3 spans 13 residues. V was cut by 2 bases and J by 8 bases, with 12 bases left in between. From germline, CDR1 is MDHEN and CDR2 SYDVKM. CDR3: CASSLDKAGEAFF. CDR3 nucleotide sequence: TGTGCCAGCAGTTTAGATAAGGCAGGGGAAGCTTTCTTT.

The chain combines TRBV9 with TRBJ2-1; TRBD1 might be the D (6 bases). The CDR3 runs to 14 residues. CDR1 is SGDLS and CDR2 is YYNGEE in the germline V gene. V shed 0 bases and J shed 5 bases, with 9 bases lying between them. The CDR3 DNA reads as TGTGCCAGCAGCGTAGCAGGGGACCACAATGAGCAGTTCTTC. Amino acid sequence: CASSVAGDHNEQFF.

Worth noting for this clone: Distinct nucleotide sequences in the sample also encode this CDR3. The rearrangement joins TRBV19 to TRBJ2-3; D is unclear. This CDR3 is 13 amino acids long. Trimming took 3 bases from V and 4 from J, leaving 8 bases between them. CDR1 and CDR2 (germline): LNHDA, SQIVND (reference sequence). The CDR3 DNA sequence: TGTGCCAGTAGTATTACCCGGGCAGATACGCAGTATTTT. Its translation is CASSITRADTQYF.

For the CDR3, the DNA is TGTGCCGGGCGGACAGGGGGTTCTAACGGGGAGCTGTTTTTT. Protein: CAGRTGGSNGELFF. The chain recombines TRBV6-6 with TRBJ2-2, with 10 nucleotides matching TRBD1. V shed 11 bases, J shed 7 bases, and the junction held 10 bases outside the gene matches. There are 14 residues in the CDR3. The V gene's germline CDR1 is MNHNY and CDR2 SVGAGI (reference sequence).

This chain joins TRBV4-3 and TRBJ1-2; weak D call: TRBD1 (6 bases). The germline CDR1 and CDR2 sequences are LGHNA and YSLEER. The CDR3 spans 15 residues. The ends were cut back, 1 base at V and 0 bases at J, with 9 bases in the middle. The CDR3 is CASSQGQAANYGYTF. The CDR3 DNA sequence: TGCGCCAGCAGCCAAGGACAGGCAGCTAACTATGGCTACACCTTC.

The V call is TRBV11-2, the J call TRBJ2-7; TRBD1 aligns across 10 bases. The CDR3 loop spans 14 amino acids. CDR1 is SGHAT and CDR2 is FQNNGV in the germline V gene. V gave up 6 bases and J gave up 4 bases; unmatched junction bases: 6. CDR3 coding DNA: TGTGCCAGCAGTCAGACAGGGGGCCTTTACGAGCAGTACTTC. Translating gives CASSQTGGLYEQYF.